This passage covers 29 T cell receptor beta chains from one sample sequenced in a study of blood T cell repertoires in COVID-19. Assay used: immunoSEQ multiplex PCR; TCRdb lists only in-frame clones, some missing. This table holds roughly 160,000 clones, 80% to 85% found once. Sequencing input: PBMCs or T cells enriched from blood (not recorded which). The receptors come from a woman between 55 and 75 years old who had recovered from COVID-19.

A single count supports this clone. The rearrangement uses TRBV2 and TRBJ2-2, with 8 nucleotides matching TRBD1. V gave up 4 bases and J gave up 0 bases; unmatched junction bases: 4. CDR3 length: 16 residues. Germline V gene sequence: CDR1 SNHLY, CDR2 FYNNEI. The CDR3 here is CASSVQGASNTGELFF. The CDR3 region has the DNA TGTGCCAGCAGTGTCCAGGGGGCGTCGAACACCGGGGAGCTGTTTTTT.

This clone was counted a single time. The V call is TRBV27, the J call TRBJ2-1; 8 bases fit TRBD1. The CDR3 length is 19 residues. The trim removed 5 bases at V and 0 bases at J, leaving 15 bases unmatched. The germline gives CDR1 MNHEY, CDR2 SMNVEV (reference sequence). CDR3 coding DNA: TGTGCCAGCAGTAGACAGGGGCGCGGACGGATAAGCTCCTACAATGAGCAGTTCTTC. Translated: CASSRQGRGRISSYNEQFF.

Concerning this clone: Additional DNA sequences in this sample encode the identical CDR3. The chain has TRBV3-1 (or the pseudogene TRBV3-2) and TRBJ1-5; weak D call: TRBD1 (6 bases). CDR1 and CDR2 from the germline V gene are LGHDT and YNNKEL (reference sequence). V lost 6 bases and J lost 7, with 13 bases in between. This CDR3 contains 13 residues. The CDR3 nucleotides are TGTGCCAGCAGTCAGGGGTTGAGCCAGCCCCAGCATTTT. Protein product: CASSQGLSQPQHF.

The chain recombines TRBV2 with TRBJ2-5; D call uncertain. V gave up 1 base and J gave up 0 bases, with 12 bases separating them. CDR3 length: 16 amino acids. The V gene's germline CDR1 is SNHLY and CDR2 FYNNEI. The CDR3 DNA reads as TGTGCCAGCAGTGAAGGTTTTCCCTTCTACCAAGAGACCCAGTACTTC. This encodes CASSEGFPFYQETQYF. Full variable domain (outside the CDR3, taken from reference TRBV2 and TRBJ2-5): EPEVTQTPSHQVTQMGQEVILRCVPISNHLYFYWYRQILGQKVEFLVSFYNNEISEKSEIFDDQFSVERPDGSNFTLKIRSTKLEDSAMYFCASSEGFPFYQETQYFGPGTRLLVL.

The sample holds one count of this clone. The chain joins TRBV7-6 to TRBJ1-6; D gene ambiguous. This CDR3 region has 15 residues. V lost 5 bases, J lost 8 bases, and 16 bases lay in between. Germline V gives CDR1 SGHVS, CDR2 FNYEAQ. CDR3 residues: CASSIGSPVDSPLHF. CDR3 sequence (DNA): TGTGCCAGCAGCATCGGGAGTCCGGTCGATTCACCCCTCCACTTT.

The genes are TRBV6-5 and TRBJ1-1; no firm D call. The CDR3 covers 12 residues. Germline CDR1 and CDR2: MNHEY and SVGAGI. V was pared by 7 bases and J by 1 base, with 7 bases between. The CDR3 spells CASTGRNTEAFF. In DNA, the CDR3 is TGTGCCAGCACCGGTCGGAACACTGAAGCTTTCTTT.

This sequence joins TRBV19 and TRBJ1-3, with no clear D. CDR3 size: 15 residues. Between the trimmed V and J ends, which lost 3 bases and 0 bases, there was a span of 9 bases. CDR1 and CDR2 (germline): LNHDA, SQIVND (reference sequence). This CDR3 is CASSISGFSGNTIYF. The CDR3 DNA is TGTGCCAGTAGTATCAGCGGCTTCTCTGGAAACACCATATATTTT.

This chain links TRBV15 with TRBJ2-6, with 7 bases lining up with TRBD1. The length of the CDR3 is 17 residues. The trim removed 4 bases at V and 1 base at J, leaving 7 bases unmatched. CDR1 is LNHNV and CDR2 is YYDKDF in the germline V gene (reference sequence). The DNA of the CDR3 is TGTGCCACCAGCAAAGACAGGGTGGTATCTGGGGCCAACGTCCTGACTTTC. It translates to CATSKDRVVSGANVLTF.

This chain uses TRBV21-1 with TRBJ2-5; TRBD1, as called in the table, went unchecked against the DNA. TRBV21-1 represents a pseudogene. CDR3 length equals 15 residues. CDR3 in amino acids: CASSTGQGRRETQYF. CDR3 DNA sequence: TGTGCCAGCAGCACCGGACAGGGGAGGCGGGAGACCCAGTACTTC.

This clone has only one observation. The chain has TRBV27 and TRBJ2-1, with 8 bases identical to TRBD2. The V segment lost 6 bases and the J segment 6 bases; nucleotides outside the gene matches: 7. This CDR3 is 14 amino acids long. From germline, CDR1 is MNHEY and CDR2 SMNVEV (reference sequence). DNA of the CDR3: TGTGCCAGCAGGGACGGGACTAGTGTCAATGAGCAGTTCTTC. Protein sequence: CASRDGTSVNEQFF.

The V and J genes are TRBV4-2 and TRBJ1-1; D gene unclear. The CDR3 length is 13 residues. Germline V gives CDR1 LGHNA, CDR2 YNFKEQ. V was cut by 4 bases and J by 3 bases, with 9 bases left in between. The CDR3: CASSLQRDTEAFF. The CDR3, as DNA: TGTGCCAGCAGCCTTCAGCGGGACACTGAAGCTTTCTTT.

V usage is TRBV18 and J usage is TRBJ2-5, with a weak D call TRBD2 (6 bases). The V gene's germline CDR1 is KGHSH and CDR2 LQKENI. Trimming took 3 bases from V and 4 from J, leaving 12 bases between them. This CDR3 contains 14 residues. The CDR3 here is CASSPAGLRETQYF. The CDR3, as DNA: TGTGCCAGCTCACCCGCGGGACTTCGAGAGACCCAGTACTTC.

V gene TRBV7-8 combines with J gene TRBJ2-1, with D perhaps matching TRBD1 (6 bases). The V gene's germline CDR1 is SGHVS and CDR2 FQNEAQ. This CDR3 comprises 14 residues. The ends were cut back, 3 bases at V and 8 bases at J, with 14 bases in the middle. The CDR3 spells CASSLWQGQDEQFF. CDR3 bases: TGTGCCAGCAGCTTGTGGCAGGGGCAAGATGAGCAGTTCTTC.

The chain combines TRBV7-8 with TRBJ1-2; TRBD1 might be the D (6 bases). CDR3 length: 17 residues. Per the germline V gene, CDR1 is SGHVS and CDR2 is FQNEAQ. V shed 2 bases and J shed 3 bases, with 19 bases lying between them. The CDR3: CASSLRVRGRGYYGYTF. CDR3 coding DNA: TGTGCCAGCAGCTTAAGGGTCAGGGGCCGCGGTTACTATGGCTACACCTTC.

This chain links TRBV27 with TRBJ1-2, with 7 nucleotides matching TRBD1. The CDR3 spans 15 residues. Looked up from germline, CDR1 is MNHEY and CDR2 is SMNVEV (reference sequence). J was trimmed by 4 bases and V by 4 bases; bases with no gene match: 9. CDR3 sequence reads: CASSSSRDSAYGYTF. CDR3 in DNA: TGTGCCAGCAGTTCTTCCCGGGACAGCGCCTATGGCTACACCTTC.

V usage is TRBV2 and J usage is TRBJ1-1; possible D gene TRBD1, 6 bases. Trimming left V 4 bases short and J 7 bases short, with 7 bases between. Germline-derived CDR1 and CDR2 are SNHLY and FYNNEI. The CDR3 length is 11 residues. CDR3 in DNA: TGTGCCAGCAGTGGACAGGATGAAGCTTTCTTT. Translation: CASSGQDEAFF. Complete variable domain (other parts from reference TRBV2 and TRBJ1-1): EPEVTQTPSHQVTQMGQEVILRCVPISNHLYFYWYRQILGQKVEFLVSFYNNEISEKSEIFDDQFSVERPDGSNFTLKIRSTKLEDSAMYFCASSGQDEAFFGQGTRLTVV.

The J gene is TRBJ2-1, the V gene TRBV4-1, with 8 bases lining up with TRBD1. Germline lookup yields CDR1 MGHRA and CDR2 YSYEKL. V shed 4 bases and J 6 bases; nucleotides not matched to a gene: 8. This CDR3 spans 15 amino acids. In DNA form, the CDR3 reads TGCGCCAGCAGCCTCGCCGGGACAGGTACCAATGAGCAGTTCTTC. It is translated as CASSLAGTGTNEQFF.

This CDR3 is CASSSPTTGKLFF. The CDR3 DNA reads as TGTGCCAGCAGCTCACCCACGACAGGAAAACTGTTTTTT. This chain connects TRBV7-3 to TRBJ2-2; tentative D call: TRBD1 (6 bases). The J call may be faulty, since TRBJ1-4 better matches the DNA end. In germline, CDR1 is SGHTA, CDR2 FQGTGA. The CDR3 runs to 13 residues.

The chain joins TRBV7-9 to TRBJ2-1, with 12 nucleotides matching TRBD2. The V segment lost 5 bases and the J segment 4 bases; nucleotides outside the gene matches: 9. CDR3 length: 17 residues. Germline V gene lookup returns CDR1 SEHNR and CDR2 FQNEAQ (reference sequence). CDR3 amino acids: CASSPRGLAGGYNEQFF. CDR3 in DNA: TGTGCCAGCAGCCCACGGGGCCTAGCGGGAGGGTACAATGAGCAGTTCTTC.

This chain joins TRBV30 and TRBJ1-6, with 9 bases that match TRBD1. The CDR3 has 15 amino acids. The V gene end was trimmed by 6 bases and the J gene end by 10 bases; junction bases not matched to a gene: 13. Germline loops: CDR1 GTSNPN, CDR2 SVGIG (reference sequence). CDR3 sequence (DNA): TGTGCCTGCACTCTAAGACAGGGGGAAGACTCACCCCTCCACTTT. Translation gives CACTLRQGEDSPLHF.

The J gene is TRBJ1-4, the V gene TRBV14; D is ambiguous. Trimming took 2 bases from V and 2 from J, leaving 9 bases between them. Per germline, CDR1 SGHDN and CDR2 FVKESK. This CDR3 comprises 15 residues. The CDR3 region has the DNA TGTGCCAGCAGCCAAACCGGGTATACTAATGAAAAACTGTTTTTT. Translation gives CASSQTGYTNEKLFF. Full variable domain (missing parts from reference TRBV14 and TRBJ1-4): EAGVTQFPSHSVIEKGQTVTLRCDPISGHDNLYWYRRVMGKEIKFLLHFVKESKQDESGMPNNRFLAERTGGTYSTLKVQPAELEDSGVYFCASSQTGYTNEKLFFGSGTQLSVL.

This chain uses TRBV2 with TRBJ2-5; TRBD1 matches at 7 bases. Losses at the gene ends were 6 bases for V and 7 bases for J; bases not matched to a gene: 5. The CDR3 is 12 amino acids. Germline V gene data show CDR1 as SNHLY and CDR2 as FYNNEI. CDR3 amino acids: CASRQGMGTQYF. Written as DNA, the CDR3 is TGTGCCAGCAGACAGGGGATGGGGACCCAGTACTTC.

The V gene is TRBV27, the J gene TRBJ1-6, with D unclear. Trimming removed 3 bases at V and 10 bases at J, with 16 bases between. Germline CDR1 and CDR2: MNHEY and SMNVEV (reference sequence). The CDR3 extends over 15 amino acids. CDR3: CASSFSEGGRSPLHF. In DNA, the CDR3 is TGTGCCAGCAGTTTTTCTGAGGGTGGAAGGTCACCCCTCCACTTT.

There are a few counts of this clone. The rearrangement uses TRBV6-2 or TRBV6-3 and TRBJ2-1; a possible D gene is TRBD2 (7 bases). The CDR3 extends over 16 amino acids. The germline V gene encodes CDR1 MNHEY and CDR2 SVGEGT. The ends were cut back, 6 bases at V and 3 bases at J, with 18 bases in the middle. DNA of the CDR3: TGTGCCAGCAGCCCTTATGGAGGGGGGGGCTACAATGAGCAGTTCTTC. It is translated as CASSPYGGGGYNEQFF.

This sequence joins TRBV18 and TRBJ2-2; perhaps TRBD2 as D (5 bases). Germline V gene lookup returns CDR1 KGHSH and CDR2 LQKENI. Trimming cost V 5 bases and J 0 bases, with 13 bases left between them. This CDR3 has 16 residues. CDR3 sequence: CASSSYAGTNTGELFF. The DNA of the CDR3 is TGTGCCAGCTCATCATACGCGGGCACGAACACCGGGGAGCTGTTTTTT.

Written as DNA, the CDR3 is TGTGCCAGCTCACCCCTCGTAGCCCCTGGTACTGAAGCTTTCTTT. This translates into CASSPLVAPGTEAFF. The chain links TRBV18 to TRBJ1-1; no clear D gene. Germline V gene lookup returns CDR1 KGHSH and CDR2 LQKENI. Trimming took off 3 bases at V and 5 bases at J, with 16 bases between the two ends. The CDR3 runs to 15 residues.

This clone is a singleton in its sample. CDR3: CASSEDSPYEQYF. The CDR3 nucleotides are TGTGCCAGCAGTGAGGACAGTCCCTACGAGCAGTACTTC. The chain recombines TRBV28 with TRBJ2-7; TRBD1 might be the D (6 bases). Germline V CDR1 and CDR2: MDHEN, SYDVKM. The CDR3 length is 13 residues. Trimming stripped 5 bases from V and 2 bases from J, with 10 bases between.

The gene calls are TRBV11-2 and TRBJ1-4, with a weak D call TRBD1 (5 bases). Trimming removed 0 bases at V and 8 bases at J, with 16 bases between. The CDR3 is made up of 16 amino acids. From germline, CDR1 is SGHAT and CDR2 FQNNGV. CDR3 region: CASSLDPSGRLEKLFF. Here the CDR3 DNA reads TGTGCCAGCAGCTTAGATCCCTCAGGGCGTTTGGAAAAACTGTTTTTT.

Remarks on this clone: Other DNA sequences within the sample encode an identical CDR3. V usage is TRBV5-1 and J usage is TRBJ2-5; 7 nucleotides line up with TRBD1. There are 14 residues in the CDR3. V shed 4 bases and J 2 bases; nucleotides not matched to a gene: 5. The germline V gene encodes CDR1 SGHRS and CDR2 YFSETQ. CDR3 sequence: CASSPGTAQETQYF. The DNA of the CDR3 is TGCGCCAGCAGCCCCGGGACAGCGCAAGAGACCCAGTACTTC.